This T cell receptor (beta chain) was sequenced for a study of blood T cell repertoires in COVID-19. Study overall: The United States, Italy and Spain provided the acute and convalescent COVID-19 samples. From T cells, B-cell-depleted T cells, or PBMCs came the material, which was cDNA or gDNA.

The authors' processing: Using reference gene primer amplification, nucleated cell counts were estimated. Produced via immunoSEQ multiplex PCR; TCRdb's table is partial and in-frame only. That table gives V, J and clone size, and the DNA gave D and trimming. The table has more than 150,000 clones, 80% to 90% seen once; the top ten hold approximately 2.3%. The germline V gene encodes CDR1 MDHEN and CDR2 SYDVKM. CDR3 length: 16 amino acids. Trimming cost V 5 bases and J 5 bases, with 21 bases left between them. The sample taken for sequencing was peripheral blood. The chain couples TRBV28 to TRBJ2-5, with D perhaps TRBD2 (6 bases). This sequence was found in a woman in her sixties or seventies with acute or convalescent COVID-19. The CDR3 coding sequence is TGTGCCAGCAGTACCGGGGGTCTACCCCGGGGGGAGACCCAGTACTTC. The encoded protein is CASSTGGLPRGETQYF.